This entry features one TCR beta chain sequence. Its cognate antigen is unknown. Time point described: baseline, week 1 (first vaccination visit). Described treatment: pre-vaccination baseline after standard-of-care therapy. Clones were read by immunoSEQ multiplex PCR, and TCRdb kept only the in-frame ones, dropping some. The top ten hold roughly 6.9% of the sample, which has around 99,000 clones, about 80% seen once. This specimen belongs to a study of a mutant IDH1 vaccine in newly diagnosed glioma. The wider study: Treated individuals were about 60% male and approximately 40% female, averaging about 41 years of age. Most patients had received both radiotherapy and temozolomide, the prior options being radiotherapy, temozolomide, or both. Study findings and constraints: Patients mounted vaccine-induced immune responses in 90% to 95% of cases.

The CDR3 runs to 15 residues. Germline V CDR1 and CDR2: SGHTS, YDEGEE. With 2 bases clipped from V and 2 bases from J, the junction kept 7 bases outside the gene matches. The receptor's source is a man aged 35 to 55 with glioma. The genes are TRBV5-8 and TRBJ2-7, with TRBD2 matching over 7 bases. This sample comprised PBMCs, obtained from a glioma patient treated with radiotherapy, temozolomide or both. CDR3 in DNA: TGTGCCAGCAGCTTATCTAGCGGACCTACCTACGAGCAGTACTTC. It codes for CASSLSSGPTYEQYF.